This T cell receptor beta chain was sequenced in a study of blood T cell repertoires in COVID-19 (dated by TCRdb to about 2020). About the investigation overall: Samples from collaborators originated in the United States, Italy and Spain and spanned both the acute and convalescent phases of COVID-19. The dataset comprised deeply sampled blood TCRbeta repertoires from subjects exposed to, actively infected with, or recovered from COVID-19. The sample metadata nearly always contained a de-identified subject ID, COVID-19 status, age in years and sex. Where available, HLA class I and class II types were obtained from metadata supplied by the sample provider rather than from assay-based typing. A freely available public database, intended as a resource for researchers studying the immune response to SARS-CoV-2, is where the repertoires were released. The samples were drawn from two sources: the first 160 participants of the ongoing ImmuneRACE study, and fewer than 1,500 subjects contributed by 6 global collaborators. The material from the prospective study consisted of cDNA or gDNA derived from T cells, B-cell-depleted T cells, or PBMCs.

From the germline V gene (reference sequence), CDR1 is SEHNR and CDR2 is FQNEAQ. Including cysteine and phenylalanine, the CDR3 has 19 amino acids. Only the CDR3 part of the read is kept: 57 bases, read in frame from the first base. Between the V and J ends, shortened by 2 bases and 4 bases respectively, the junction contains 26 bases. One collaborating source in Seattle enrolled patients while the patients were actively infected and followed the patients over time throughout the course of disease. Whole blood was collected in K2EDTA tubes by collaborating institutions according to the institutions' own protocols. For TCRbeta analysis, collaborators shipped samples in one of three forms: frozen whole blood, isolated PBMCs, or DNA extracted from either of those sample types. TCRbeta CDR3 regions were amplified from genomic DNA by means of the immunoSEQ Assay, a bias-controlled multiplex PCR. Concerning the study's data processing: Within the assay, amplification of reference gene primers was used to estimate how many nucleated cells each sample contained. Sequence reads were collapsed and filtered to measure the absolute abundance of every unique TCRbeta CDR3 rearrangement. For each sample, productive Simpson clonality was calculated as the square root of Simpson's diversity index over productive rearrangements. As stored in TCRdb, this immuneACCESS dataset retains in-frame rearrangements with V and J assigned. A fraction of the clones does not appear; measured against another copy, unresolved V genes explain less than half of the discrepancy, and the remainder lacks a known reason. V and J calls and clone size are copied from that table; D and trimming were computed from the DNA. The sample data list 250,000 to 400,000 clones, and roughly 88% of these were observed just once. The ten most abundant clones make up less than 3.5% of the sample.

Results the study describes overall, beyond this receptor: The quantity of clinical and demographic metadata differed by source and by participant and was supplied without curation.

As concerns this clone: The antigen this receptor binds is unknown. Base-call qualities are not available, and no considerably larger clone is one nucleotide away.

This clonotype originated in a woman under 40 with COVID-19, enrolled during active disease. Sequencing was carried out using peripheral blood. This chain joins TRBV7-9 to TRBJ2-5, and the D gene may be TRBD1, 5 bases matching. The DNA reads TGTGCCAGCAGCTTATATTCAGGGTCCACAATTGGACCTTTAGAGACCCAGTACTTC. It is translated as CASSLYSGSTIGPLETQYF.